This TCR beta chain emerged from a study of regulatory T cells in long-lasting Graves disease. As for time point: persistent/refractory GD, antithyroid drugs over 5 years with positive TRAb. RNA from PBMCs was the source of the TCR library. Through Arm-PCR of CDR3 regions and iRepertoire HTBI primers, TCR beta libraries were built. Each CDR3 protein gets one entry after TCRdb re-called the multiplex PCR reads with MiXCR. This repertoire shows over 650,000 distinct CDR3 sequences, 25% to 35% found once; its top ten account for under 55%. The sequencing used peripheral blood mononuclear cells (PBMCs), collected when the disease was refractory, from a patient treated with antithyroid drugs. The receptor's source is a female donor with Graves disease.

This CDR3 is CASIKGAGGFTEAFF. CDR3 DNA: TGTGCCAGCATCAAGGGGGCAGGGGGCTTCACTGAAGCTTTCTTT. V gene TRBV6-1 combines with J gene TRBJ1-1, with 8 bases fitting TRBD1. CDR3 length: 15 residues. Unmatched junction bases numbered 11, after V lost 7 bases and J lost 4 bases. Germline assignment: CDR1 MNHNS and CDR2 SASEGT.